Listed below are T cell receptor beta chains from one sample, sequenced in a study of blood T cell repertoires in COVID-19. Sequencing used immunoSEQ multiplex PCR; TCRdb keeps in-frame clones, though not all of them. The sample consists of roughly 150,000 clones, roughly 85% of them appearing once. The specimen was PBMCs or T cells enriched from blood (not recorded which). These TCRs come from a woman between 65 and 79 years old in a cohort exposed to, infected with or recovered from COVID-19 (not recorded which). The CDR3 runs from the conserved cysteine through the conserved F or W. The D gene is left open where the match is weak. Clone size is not always given. Where it is, it says once, few, many or a class for expanded clones.

v_gene	j_gene	d_gene	abundance	CDR3nt	CDR3aa
TRBV7-3	TRBJ2-3	TRBD2	NA	TGTGCCAGCAGCTTAGCGGGACTAGCGGGAGGCGGGGCGCAGTATTTT	CASSLAGLAGGGAQYF
TRBV4-3	TRBJ2-4	TRBD2	once	TGCGCCAGCAGCCAAGAAAGTCTAGCGGGAGCGGGGGACAAAAACATTCAGTACTTC	CASSQESLAGAGDKNIQYF
TRBV2	TRBJ2-1	NA	NA	TGTGCCAGCACTCTATTGAGCTCCTACAATGAGCAGTTCTTC	CASTLLSSYNEQFF
TRBV28	TRBJ1-4	NA	NA	TGTGCCAGCAGTTTCGGTTCCCGGAGACGGCGGTTGGATCGACTGTTTTTT	CASSFGSRRRRLDRLFF
TRBV7-2	TRBJ2-1	TRBD2	NA	TGTGCCAGCAACCCCACCCCACTAGCGGGAGAACGTCAATTCTTC	CASNPTPLAGERQFF
TRBV13	TRBJ2-7	NA	NA	TGTGCCAGCAGTTATACACAGGGCTACGAGCAGTACTTC	CASSYTQGYEQYF
TRBV7-3	TRBJ2-1	TRBD2	NA	TGTGCCAGCAGTCGTATGCCCCGACTAGCGGGACCCCAGAACAATGAGCAGTTCTTC	CASSRMPRLAGPQNNEQFF
TRBV9	TRBJ2-2	NA	NA	TGTGCCAGCCGTACTCGAAAGAACACCGGGGAGCTGTTTTTT	CASRTRKNTGELFF
TRBV18	TRBJ2-1	NA	NA	TGTGCCAGCTCACCACAGGGGCCATACAATGAGCAGTTCTTC	CASSPQGPYNEQFF
TRBV28	TRBJ2-7	NA	once	TGTGCCAGCAGTTTGGGGGGTCAAAGCTCCTACGAGCAGTACTTC	CASSLGGQSSYEQYF
TRBV12-5	TRBJ2-1	NA	NA	TGTGCTAGTGGTTTGCGGGGGAATGAGCAGTTCTTC	CASGLRGNEQFF
TRBV19	TRBJ2-7	NA	NA	TGTGCCAGTAGGGCCAGCTCCTACGAGCAGTACTTC	CASRASSYEQYF
TRBV5-1	TRBJ1-1	TRBD1	NA	TGCGCCAGCAGCTTGGAGGGACAGGGGACATCTGGAGCTTTCTTT	CASSLEGQGTSGAFF
TRBV2	TRBJ1-2	TRBD1	NA	TGTGCCAGCTTGAGACAGGGCGGAAATGGCTACACCTTC	CASLRQGGNGYTF
TRBV18	TRBJ1-1	TRBD1	NA	TGTGCCAGCTCACAGATTACAGGGGTAACTGAAGCTTTCTTT	CASSQITGVTEAFF
TRBV7-3	TRBJ2-2	TRBD1	few	TGTGCCAGCAGCAGCGATTACAGGGGTACCGGGGAGCTGTTTTTT	CASSSDYRGTGELFF
TRBV5-6	TRBJ1-4	TRBD1	NA	TGTGCCAGCAGCTTTCTGGACAGGGGCTTAGGCGAAAAACTGTTTTTT	CASSFLDRGLGEKLFF
TRBV7-9	TRBJ2-1	TRBD2	once	TGTGCCAGCAGCGGTGGGACTAGCGGGATCAATGAGCAGTTCTTC	CASSGGTSGINEQFF
TRBV7-2	TRBJ1-1	TRBD1	NA	TGTGCCAGCAGCTTCCAGGGGGCGGACACTGAAGCTTTCTTT	CASSFQGADTEAFF
TRBV28	TRBJ2-7	NA	NA	TGTGCCACCCGGGGGTACTACGAGCAGTACTTC	CATRGYYEQYF
TRBV28	TRBJ2-1	NA	once	TGTGCCAGCACCCAGGGCAGAATCAATGAGCAGTTCTTC	CASTQGRINEQFF
TRBV19	TRBJ1-4	TRBD1	NA	TGTGCCAGCAAAGGACAGGGAGATGAAAAACTGTTTTTT	CASKGQGDEKLFF
TRBV11-2	TRBJ1-1	NA	NA	TGTGCCAGCAGCGTCCAGGGCACTGAAGCTTTCTTT	CASSVQGTEAFF
TRBV24-1	TRBJ1-2	NA	once	TGTGCCACCAGTGGTCCCGGGTGGGGCTACACCTTC	CATSGPGWGYTF
TRBV5-1	TRBJ2-7	TRBD1	few	TGCGCCAGCACTACGTCCGGGACAGGGTCCTACGAGCAGTACTTC	CASTTSGTGSYEQYF
TRBV7-2	TRBJ2-7	NA	NA	TGTGCCAGCAGTATCGACGGCGGATCCTACGAGCAGTACTTC	CASSIDGGSYEQYF
TRBV9	TRBJ2-7	NA	NA	TGTGCCAGCAGCGTAGCCCCGACATCACGGGAGCAGTACTTC	CASSVAPTSREQYF
TRBV11-2	TRBJ2-7	NA	NA	TGTGCCAGCAGCTTATTCGACTCTCCCTACGAGCAGTACTTC	CASSLFDSPYEQYF
TRBV19	TRBJ1-1	NA	NA	TGTGCCAGTACCCCCACAGGGATCTACACTGAAGCTTTCTTT	CASTPTGIYTEAFF
TRBV7-3	TRBJ2-3	NA	many	TGTGCCAGCAGCTTAGACAGAAGGGGGACAGATACGCAGTATTTT	CASSLDRRGTDTQYF
TRBV25-1	TRBJ1-3	NA	NA	TGTGCCACCAGTGATCCGGGGTCTGGAAACACCATATATTTT	CATSDPGSGNTIYF
TRBV28	TRBJ1-3	NA	many	TGTGCCAGCAGCTACCCCCTCGGTTCTGGAAACACCATATATTTT	CASSYPLGSGNTIYF
TRBV7-2	TRBJ2-2	NA	NA	TGTGCCAGCAGCCCCCGGCTAGCCGGGGAGCTGTTTTTT	CASSPRLAGELFF
TRBV18	TRBJ2-5	NA	NA	TGTGCCAGCTCACCATTGTCCAACCAAGAGACCCAGTACTTC	CASSPLSNQETQYF
TRBV27	TRBJ2-3	NA	NA	TGTGCCAGCAGTGTAAACACCGTAAGGGACTTCACAGATACGCAGTATTTT	CASSVNTVRDFTDTQYF
TRBV19	TRBJ1-4	TRBD1	NA	TGTGCCAGTAGCCCGACAGGGGCGAGTGAAAAACTGTTTTTT	CASSPTGASEKLFF
TRBV18	TRBJ2-3	NA	NA	TGTGCCAGCTCACCGGTGACTAGCACAGATACGCAGTATTTT	CASSPVTSTDTQYF
TRBV5-6	TRBJ1-2	NA	NA	TGTGCCAGCAGCGTAGGGGGACCTACAACCCTCTATGGCTACACCTTC	CASSVGGPTTLYGYTF
TRBV5-4	TRBJ2-5	TRBD2	NA	TGTGCCAGCAGAGCGCCGGGGACTAGAAAAGAGACCCAGTACTTC	CASRAPGTRKETQYF
TRBV24-1	TRBJ2-1	TRBD2	NA	TGTGCCACCAGTGATTTGTGGACTAGCGGAGAGCAGTTCTTC	CATSDLWTSGEQFF
TRBV2	TRBJ2-1	NA	NA	TGTGCCAGCAGTGAACTAGCGCTTCTAAGCAACGCGGATGAGCAGTTCTTC	CASSELALLSNADEQFF
TRBV5-5	TRBJ1-4	NA	NA	TGTGCCAGCACCCAGCTTCCGGGACATTCGGGCGAAAAACTGTTTTTT	CASTQLPGHSGEKLFF
TRBV7-8	TRBJ2-4	TRBD1	NA	TGTGCCAGCAGCCTACAGGGGGCGGGCAAAAACATTCAGTACTTC	CASSLQGAGKNIQYF
TRBV18	TRBJ1-1	TRBD1	few	TGTGCCAGCTCAGCGGATTCACCGGGACAGGAAGCTTTCTTT	CASSADSPGQEAFF
TRBV10-3	TRBJ1-4	TRBD1	NA	TGTGCCATCAGACAGGGGACGGGAGAAAAACTGTTTTTT	CAIRQGTGEKLFF
TRBV7-9	TRBJ1-1	NA	NA	TGTGCCAGCAGCTCTGGAGGGAACACTGAAGCTTTCTTT	CASSSGGNTEAFF
TRBV19	TRBJ1-2	TRBD1	NA	TGTGCCAGTAGTCGACAGGGGGCGGTTCGGTATGGCTACACCTTC	CASSRQGAVRYGYTF
TRBV28	TRBJ1-1	NA	NA	TGTGCCAGCGCCCCCCCGCGGAGGAACACTGAAGCTTTCTTT	CASAPPRRNTEAFF
TRBV24-1	TRBJ2-1	NA	NA	TGTGCCACCGGGGCCGGCTACAATGAGCAGTTCTTC	CATGAGYNEQFF
TRBV10-3	TRBJ2-3	TRBD2	NA	TGTGCCATCAGCCATGGAGGGACTAGCGGCACAGATACGCAGTATTTT	CAISHGGTSGTDTQYF